The T cell receptor (beta chain) under discussion was sequenced for a study of beta chain features in type 1 diabetes. Germline loops: CDR1 SEHNR, CDR2 FQNEAQ (reference sequence). Trimming removed 0 bases at V and 8 bases at J, with 10 bases between. The CDR3 is made up of 13 amino acids. Sequenced material consisted of expressed TCRB transcripts (all of the isolated RNA was reverse transcribed). TCRdb keeps only in-frame clones here, not all; method: immunoSEQ multiplex PCR. Among about 290,000 clones listed, about 7.8% were seen once. By way of CD45RO/CCR7/CD25/CD127/CD95/CD27, the CD4+ regulatory, stem cell-like memory, central memory and naive cells were sorted. Sorting gave populations that all exceeded 95% purity.

The TCR originated in a woman aged 18-29 years in good health. This chain joins TRBV7-9 and TRBJ1-1; perhaps TRBD1 as D (5 bases). The sample was central memory CD4+ T cells from blood. CDR3 residues: CASSLAVGAEAFF. The CDR3 coding sequence is TGTGCCAGCAGCTTAGCAGTCGGGGCGGAAGCTTTCTTT.